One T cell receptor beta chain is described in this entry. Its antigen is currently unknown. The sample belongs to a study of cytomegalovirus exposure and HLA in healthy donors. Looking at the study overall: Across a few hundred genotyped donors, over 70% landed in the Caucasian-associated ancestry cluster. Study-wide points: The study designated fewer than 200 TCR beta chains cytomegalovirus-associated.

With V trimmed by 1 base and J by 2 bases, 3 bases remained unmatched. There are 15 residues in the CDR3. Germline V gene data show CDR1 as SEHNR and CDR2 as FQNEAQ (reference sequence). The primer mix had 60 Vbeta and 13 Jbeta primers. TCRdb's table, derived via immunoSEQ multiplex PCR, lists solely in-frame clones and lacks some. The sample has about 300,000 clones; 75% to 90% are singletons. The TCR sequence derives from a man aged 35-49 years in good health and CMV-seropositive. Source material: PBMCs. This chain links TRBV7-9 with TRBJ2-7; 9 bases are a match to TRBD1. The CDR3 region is CASSLGQGGPYEQYF. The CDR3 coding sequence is TGTGCCAGCAGCTTAGGACAGGGGGGCCCCTACGAGCAGTACTTC.